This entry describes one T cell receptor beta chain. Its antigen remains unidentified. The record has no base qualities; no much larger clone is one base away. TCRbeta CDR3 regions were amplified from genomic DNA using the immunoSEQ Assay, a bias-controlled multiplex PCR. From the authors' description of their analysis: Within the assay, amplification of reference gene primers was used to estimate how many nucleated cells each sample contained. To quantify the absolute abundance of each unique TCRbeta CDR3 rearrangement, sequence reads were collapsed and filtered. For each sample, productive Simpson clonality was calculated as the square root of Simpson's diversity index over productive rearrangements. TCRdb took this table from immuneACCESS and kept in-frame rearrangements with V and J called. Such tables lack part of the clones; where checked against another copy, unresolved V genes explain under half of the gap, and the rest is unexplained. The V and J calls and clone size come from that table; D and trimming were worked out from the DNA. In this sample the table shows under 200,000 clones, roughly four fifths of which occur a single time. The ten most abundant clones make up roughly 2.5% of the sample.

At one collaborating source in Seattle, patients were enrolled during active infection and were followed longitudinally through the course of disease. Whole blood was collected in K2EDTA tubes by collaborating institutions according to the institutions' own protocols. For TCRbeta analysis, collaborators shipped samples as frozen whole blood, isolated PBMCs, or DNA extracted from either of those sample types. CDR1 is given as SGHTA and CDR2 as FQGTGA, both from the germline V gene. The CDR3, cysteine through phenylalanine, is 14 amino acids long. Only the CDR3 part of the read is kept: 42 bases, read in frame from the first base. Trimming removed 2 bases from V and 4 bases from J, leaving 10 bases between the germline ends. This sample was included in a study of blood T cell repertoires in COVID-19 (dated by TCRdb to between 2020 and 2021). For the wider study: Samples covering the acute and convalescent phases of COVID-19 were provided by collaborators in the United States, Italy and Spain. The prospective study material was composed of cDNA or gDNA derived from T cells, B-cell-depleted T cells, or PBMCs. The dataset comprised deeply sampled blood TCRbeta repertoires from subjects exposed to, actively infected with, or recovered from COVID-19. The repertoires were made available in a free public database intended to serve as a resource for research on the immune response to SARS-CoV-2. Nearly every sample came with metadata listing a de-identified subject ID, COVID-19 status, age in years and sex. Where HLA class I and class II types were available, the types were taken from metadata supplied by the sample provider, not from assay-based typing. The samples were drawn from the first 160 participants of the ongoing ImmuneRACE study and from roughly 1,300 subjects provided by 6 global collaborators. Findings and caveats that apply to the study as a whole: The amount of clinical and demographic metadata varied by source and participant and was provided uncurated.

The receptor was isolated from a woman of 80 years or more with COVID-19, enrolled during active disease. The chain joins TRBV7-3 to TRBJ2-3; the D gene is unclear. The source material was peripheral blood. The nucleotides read TGTGCCAGCAGCTTACTCGGAGTGGCAGATACGCAGTATTTT. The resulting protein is CASSLLGVADTQYF.